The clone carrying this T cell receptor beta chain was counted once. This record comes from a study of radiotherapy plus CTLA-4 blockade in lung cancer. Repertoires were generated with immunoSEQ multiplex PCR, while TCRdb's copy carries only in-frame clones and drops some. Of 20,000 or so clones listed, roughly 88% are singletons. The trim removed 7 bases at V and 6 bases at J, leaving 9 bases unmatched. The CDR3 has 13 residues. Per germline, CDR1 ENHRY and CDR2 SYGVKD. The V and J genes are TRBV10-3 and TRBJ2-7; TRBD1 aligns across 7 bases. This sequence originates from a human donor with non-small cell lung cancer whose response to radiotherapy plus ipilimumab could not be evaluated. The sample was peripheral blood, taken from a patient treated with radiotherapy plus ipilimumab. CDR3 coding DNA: TGTGCCATCACCAACCGGGACAGCCCCGAGCAGTACTTC. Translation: CAITNRDSPEQYF.